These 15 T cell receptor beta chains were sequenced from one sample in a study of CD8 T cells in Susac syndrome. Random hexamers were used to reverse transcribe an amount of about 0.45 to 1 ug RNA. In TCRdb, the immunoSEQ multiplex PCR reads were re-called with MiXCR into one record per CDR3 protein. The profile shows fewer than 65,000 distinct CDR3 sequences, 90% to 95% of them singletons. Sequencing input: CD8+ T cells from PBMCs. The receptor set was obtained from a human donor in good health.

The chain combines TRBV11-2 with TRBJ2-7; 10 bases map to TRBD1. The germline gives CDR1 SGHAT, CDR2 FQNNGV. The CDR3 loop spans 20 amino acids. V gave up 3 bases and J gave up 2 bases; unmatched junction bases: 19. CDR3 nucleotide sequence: TGTGCCAGCAGCTTCCCCAGACCCGACAGGGGGCCGCTTATCCCCTACGAGCAGTACTTC. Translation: CASSFPRPDRGPLIPYEQYF.

The CDR3, as DNA: TGTGCCAGCAGCTTAAGGGAACAGGGGGCTACTGGAAACACCATATATTTT. Translated: CASSLREQGATGNTIYF. The chain has TRBV7-6 and TRBJ1-3; 9 bases fit TRBD1. This CDR3 spans 17 amino acids. V shed 2 bases, J shed 2 bases, and the junction held 7 bases outside the gene matches. Germline V gene data show CDR1 as SGHVS and CDR2 as FNYEAQ.

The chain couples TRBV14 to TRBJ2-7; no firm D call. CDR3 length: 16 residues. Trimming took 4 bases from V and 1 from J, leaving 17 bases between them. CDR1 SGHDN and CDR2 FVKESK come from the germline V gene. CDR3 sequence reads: CASSLTSWQRSYEQYF. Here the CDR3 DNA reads TGTGCCAGCAGCCTTACATCTTGGCAGCGATCCTACGAGCAGTACTTC.

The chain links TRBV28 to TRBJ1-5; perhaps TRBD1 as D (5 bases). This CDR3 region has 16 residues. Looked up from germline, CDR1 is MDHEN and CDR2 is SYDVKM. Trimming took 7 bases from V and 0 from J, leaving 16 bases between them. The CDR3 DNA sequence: TGTGCCAGCACTAAGTCAGGGCTCCGTAGCAATCAGCCCCAGCATTTT. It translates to CASTKSGLRSNQPQHF.

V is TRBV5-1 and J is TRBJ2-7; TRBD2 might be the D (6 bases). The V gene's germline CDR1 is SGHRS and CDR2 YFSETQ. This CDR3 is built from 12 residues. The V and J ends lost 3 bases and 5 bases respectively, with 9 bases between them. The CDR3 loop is CASSWRGDEQYF. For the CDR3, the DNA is TGCGCCAGCAGCTGGAGGGGTGACGAGCAGTACTTC.

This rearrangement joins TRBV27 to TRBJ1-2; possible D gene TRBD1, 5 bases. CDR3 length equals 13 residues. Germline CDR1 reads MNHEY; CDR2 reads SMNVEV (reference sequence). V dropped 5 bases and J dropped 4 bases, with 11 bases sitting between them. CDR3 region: CASSPRTSYGYTF. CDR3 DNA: TGTGCCAGCAGTCCCAGGACAAGCTATGGCTACACCTTC.

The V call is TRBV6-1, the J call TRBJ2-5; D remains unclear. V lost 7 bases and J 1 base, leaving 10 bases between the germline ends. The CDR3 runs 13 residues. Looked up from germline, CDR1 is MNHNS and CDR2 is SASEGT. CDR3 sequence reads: CASTHFGQETQYF. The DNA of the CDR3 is TGTGCCAGCACGCATTTTGGCCAAGAGACCCAGTACTTC.

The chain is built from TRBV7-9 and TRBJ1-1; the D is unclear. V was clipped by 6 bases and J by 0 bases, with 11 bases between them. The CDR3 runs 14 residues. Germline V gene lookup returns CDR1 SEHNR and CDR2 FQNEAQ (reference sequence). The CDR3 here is CASSTGRMNTEAFF. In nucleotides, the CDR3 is TGTGCCAGCAGTACCGGGAGAATGAACACTGAAGCTTTCTTT. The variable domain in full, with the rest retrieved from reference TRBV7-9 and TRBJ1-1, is DTGVSQNPRHKITKRGQNVTFRCDPISEHNRLYWYRQTLGQGPEFLTYFQNEAQLEKSRLLSDRFSAERPKGSFSTLEIQRTEQGDSAMYLCASSTGRMNTEAFFGQGTRLTVV.

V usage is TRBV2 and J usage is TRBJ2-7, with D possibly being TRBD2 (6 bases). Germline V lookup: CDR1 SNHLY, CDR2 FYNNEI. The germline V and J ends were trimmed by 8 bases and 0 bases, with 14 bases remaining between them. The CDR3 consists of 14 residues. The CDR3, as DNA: TGTGCCAGCGAGGGAAGCGGGTCCTCCTACGAGCAGTACTTC. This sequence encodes CASEGSGSSYEQYF. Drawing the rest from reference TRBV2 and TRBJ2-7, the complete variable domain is EPEVTQTPSHQVTQMGQEVILRCVPISNHLYFYWYRQILGQKVEFLVSFYNNEISEKSEIFDDQFSVERPDGSNFTLKIRSTKLEDSAMYFCASEGSGSSYEQYFGPGTRLTVT.

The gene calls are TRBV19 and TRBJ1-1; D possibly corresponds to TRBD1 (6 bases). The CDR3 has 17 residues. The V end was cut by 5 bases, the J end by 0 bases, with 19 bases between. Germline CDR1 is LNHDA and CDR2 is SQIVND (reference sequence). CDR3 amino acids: CASSASQQGSVNTEAFF. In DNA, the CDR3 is TGTGCCAGTAGTGCGTCTCAACAGGGTTCTGTGAACACTGAAGCTTTCTTT. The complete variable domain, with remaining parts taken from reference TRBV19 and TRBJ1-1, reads DGGITQSPKYLFRKEGQNVTLSCEQNLNHDAMYWYRQDPGQGLRLIYYSQIVNDFQKGDIAEGYSVSREKKESFPLTVTSAQKNPTAFYLCASSASQQGSVNTEAFFGQGTRLTVV.

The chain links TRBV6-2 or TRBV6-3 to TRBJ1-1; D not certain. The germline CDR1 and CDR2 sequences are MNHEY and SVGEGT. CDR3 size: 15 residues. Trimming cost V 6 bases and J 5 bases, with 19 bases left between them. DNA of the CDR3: TGTGCCAGCAGCCACCCCCTTGGTGGGCAGACTGAAGCTTTCTTT. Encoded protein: CASSHPLGGQTEAFF.

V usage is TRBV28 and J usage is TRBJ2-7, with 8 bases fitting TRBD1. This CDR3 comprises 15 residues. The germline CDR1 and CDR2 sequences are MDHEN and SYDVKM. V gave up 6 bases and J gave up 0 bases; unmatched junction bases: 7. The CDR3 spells CASSRDRLSSYEQYF. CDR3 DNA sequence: TGTGCCAGCAGCCGGGACAGGTTGAGCTCCTACGAGCAGTACTTC.

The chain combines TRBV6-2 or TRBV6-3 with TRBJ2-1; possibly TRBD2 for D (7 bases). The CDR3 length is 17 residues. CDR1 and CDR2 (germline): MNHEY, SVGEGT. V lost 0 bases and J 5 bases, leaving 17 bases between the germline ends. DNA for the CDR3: TGTGCCAGCAGTTACTCTGAGGCCTGGCGGGGGCACAATGAGCAGTTCTTC. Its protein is CASSYSEAWRGHNEQFF.

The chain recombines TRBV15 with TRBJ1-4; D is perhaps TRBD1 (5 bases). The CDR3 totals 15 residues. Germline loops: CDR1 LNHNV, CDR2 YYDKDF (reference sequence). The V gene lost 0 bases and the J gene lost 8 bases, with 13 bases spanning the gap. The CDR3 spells CATSRDPRGGEKLFF. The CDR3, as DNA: TGTGCCACCAGCAGAGATCCTAGGGGAGGAGAAAAACTGTTTTTT.

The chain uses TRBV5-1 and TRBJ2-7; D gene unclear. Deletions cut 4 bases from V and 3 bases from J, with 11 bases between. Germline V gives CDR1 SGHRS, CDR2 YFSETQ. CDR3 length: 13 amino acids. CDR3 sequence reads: CASSPQSNYEQYF. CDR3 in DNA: TGCGCCAGCAGCCCCCAGTCCAACTACGAGCAGTACTTC.